This T cell receptor beta chain was sequenced for a study of cytomegalovirus exposure and HLA in healthy donors. Overall study findings and caveats: The classifier, whose performance was assessed in both the original and validation cohorts, reportedly diagnosed cytomegalovirus status with high specificity and sensitivity.

On this clone itself: Its specificity is unknown.

This CDR3 is 16 amino acids long. V shed 5 bases and J 9 bases; nucleotides not matched to a gene: 14. Germline V gene data show CDR1 as SGHVS and CDR2 as FNYEAQ. Measured with immunoSEQ multiplex PCR; TCRdb has only the in-frame clones, and not every one. The sample has 150,000 to 200,000 clones, roughly 86% seen once. This TCR derives from a man aged 30 to 39 in good health and CMV-seropositive. The J gene is TRBJ2-1, the V gene TRBV7-6, with TRBD2 identical over 9 bases. The sequencing input was PBMCs. The DNA for the CDR3 is TGTGCCAGCAGCCCCGGGGGCGGGAGGGCCTTAGGTGAGCAGTTCTTC. It codes for CASSPGGGRALGEQFF.